This entry is about one TCR beta chain. This sample was included in a study of blood T cell repertoires in COVID-19. Study-wide context: There were acute and convalescent COVID-19 samples, and they came from the United States, Italy and Spain. From T cells, B-cell-depleted T cells, or PBMCs came the material, which was cDNA or gDNA.

Original handling: Amplification of reference gene primers was used by the study to estimate nucleated cell counts. The protocol was immunoSEQ multiplex PCR, while the TCRdb copy is restricted to in-frame clones and leaves out a portion. The D gene and trimming were derived from the DNA, and the V and J assignments and clone size from that table. The sample shows approximately 250,000 clones, 70% to 90% of them seen only once. CDR3 length equals 13 residues. Unmatched junction bases numbered 8, after V lost 4 bases and J lost 6 bases. Germline V gene lookup returns CDR1 GTSNPN and CDR2 SVGIG (reference sequence).

This clonotype was sampled from a woman aged 60-75 years with active or convalescent COVID-19. Sequencing was performed on peripheral blood. The chain links TRBV30 to TRBJ2-7, with TRBD2 matching over 8 bases. CDR3 residues: CAWIGGRFGEQYF. DNA of the CDR3: TGTGCCTGGATTGGCGGGAGGTTTGGCGAGCAGTACTTC.